These 4 T cell receptor beta chains share one sample of origin, sequenced in a study of T-cell reconstitution after alpha-beta-depleted transplantation in children. A TCRbeta library incorporating unique molecular identifiers was prepared. TCRdb independently ran MiXCR on the PCR reads; one entry per CDR3 protein. The data hold 300,000 to 400,000 distinct CDR3 sequences, with about a sixth observed a single time. Sequencing was performed on PBMCs, mostly from graft donor cells, taken 360 days after TCRalphabeta/CD19-depleted stem cell transplant. The receptors were sampled from a male patient between 2 and 10 years old who had a stem cell transplant for acute lymphoblastic leukemia, so the T cells may come from the graft donor.

In its sample, this clonotype was seen many times. The chain links TRBV29-1 to TRBJ2-1, with a weak D call TRBD2 (5 bases). The CDR3 is 12 amino acids. Trimming removed 4 bases at V and 10 bases at J, with 14 bases between. Germline V gives CDR1 SQVTM, CDR2 ANQGSEA. The CDR3 loop reads CSVGGVPREQFF. The CDR3 DNA is TGCAGCGTTGGGGGAGTGCCTCGGGAGCAGTTCTTC.

The genes are TRBV19 and TRBJ2-1; 10 bases fit TRBD2. Trimming removed 5 bases from V and 8 bases from J; junction bases left unmatched: 15. The CDR3 contains 17 residues. CDR1 is LNHDA, CDR2 SQIVND, per germline (reference sequence). DNA of the CDR3: TGTGCCAGTAGTCCACCTCCCCCTAGCGGGAGAGGGGATGAGCAGTTCTTC. The encoded protein is CASSPPPPSGRGDEQFF.

This clonotype was counted ten times or more. V and J are TRBV28 and TRBJ2-3, with D possibly being TRBD1 (6 bases). From germline, CDR1 is MDHEN and CDR2 SYDVKM. CDR3 length: 12 residues. Trimming took 6 bases from V and 11 from J, leaving 15 bases between them. The CDR3 here is CASREADRQQYF. The DNA of the CDR3 is TGTGCCAGCAGGGAAGCGGACAGACAGCAGTATTTT.

This chain connects TRBV20-1 to TRBJ1-5, with D unresolved. This CDR3 spans 14 amino acids. Trimming shortened V by 6 bases and J by 9 bases, and 21 bases separated the two germline ends. Per the germline V gene, CDR1 is DFQATT and CDR2 is SNEGSKA (reference sequence). In nucleotides, the CDR3 is TGCAGTGCACGAGTAGAGGGCTCTATGGGGCCCCAGCATTTT. Translated, it gives CSARVEGSMGPQHF.